The 30 T cell receptor beta chains reported below all come from one sample, sequenced in a study of T-cell reconstitution after alpha-beta-depleted transplantation in children. This sample's TCRbeta library carried unique molecular identifier barcodes. TCRdb itself ran the PCR reads through MiXCR, one entry per CDR3 protein. Of fewer than 1 million distinct CDR3 sequences in the sample, 16% are singletons; the top ten hold about 4.6%. The sample consisted of PBMCs, mostly from graft donor cells, taken 360 days after TCRalphabeta/CD19-depleted stem cell transplant. Every receptor here comes from a male patient younger than 18 who had a stem cell transplant for acute lymphoblastic leukemia, so the T cells may come from the graft donor.

The rearrangement uses TRBV4-1 and TRBJ2-7; 9 bases align to TRBD1. CDR1 is MGHRA and CDR2 is YSYEKL in the germline V gene. The CDR3 runs 15 residues. V shed 2 bases, J shed 4 bases, and the junction held 6 bases outside the gene matches. The CDR3 reads CASSQLQGARYEQYF. The CDR3 DNA sequence: TGCGCCAGCAGCCAATTACAGGGGGCGAGGTACGAGCAGTACTTC.

This clonotype was seen ten or more times. The genes are TRBV7-2 and TRBJ2-1; TRBD2 matches 11 bases. Germline V gives CDR1 SGHTA, CDR2 FQGNSA. Germline trimming cut 5 bases from V and 2 bases from J; bases unmatched to any gene: 2. The CDR3 totals 15 residues. The CDR3 coding sequence is TGTGCCAGCAGCAAGACTAGCGGGACCTACAATGAGCAGTTCTTC. Its protein is CASSKTSGTYNEQFF.

This clonotype was observed a few times. The V call is TRBV7-9, the J call TRBJ2-3; D perhaps matches TRBD2 (6 bases). Germline V CDR1 and CDR2: SEHNR, FQNEAQ (reference sequence). The CDR3 is 17 amino acids. V was trimmed by 6 bases and J by 4 bases, leaving 23 bases between them. The CDR3 DNA follows: TGTGCCAGCAGAACTGGAGGGCAGCGATATGTCCCAGATACGCAGTATTTT. Its translation is CASRTGGQRYVPDTQYF.

This clonotype was recorded at least ten times. The chain couples TRBV10-1 to TRBJ2-1; no firm D call. Germline CDR1 is WNHNN and CDR2 is SYGVQD (reference sequence). The CDR3 is made up of 15 amino acids. V was trimmed by 3 bases and J by 2 bases, leaving 11 bases between them. CDR3 residues: CASSDATLTYNEQFF. DNA for the CDR3: TGCGCCAGCAGTGACGCGACCTTGACCTACAATGAGCAGTTCTTC.

This clonotype was seen at least ten times. The J gene is TRBJ1-2, the V gene TRBV18; maybe TRBD1 (5 bases). The V gene lost 5 bases and the J gene lost 5 bases, with 18 bases spanning the gap. Germline lookup yields CDR1 KGHSH and CDR2 LQKENI. CDR3 size: 15 residues. CDR3: CASSADSSIPYGYTF. The CDR3 DNA is TGTGCCAGCTCAGCTGACAGCAGTATACCTTATGGCTACACCTTC.

The sample holds many counts of this clonotype. This chain joins TRBV25-1 and TRBJ2-7, with D uncertain. The CDR3 length is 15 residues. Trimming removed 8 bases at V and 9 bases at J, with 26 bases between. Germline CDR1 is MGHDK and CDR2 is SYGVNS. The CDR3 loop reads CASEWSVVPLGGQYF. The CDR3 DNA sequence: TGTGCCAGCGAATGGAGTGTAGTCCCGCTGGGTGGGCAGTACTTC.

The sample holds a few counts of this clonotype. The V gene is TRBV9, the J gene TRBJ1-5, with TRBD1 matching over 8 bases. Germline V gives CDR1 SGDLS, CDR2 YYNGEE. The J segment lost 5 bases and the V segment lost 1 base, leaving 5 bases of the junction unmatched. The CDR3 runs 15 residues. CDR3 DNA sequence: TGTGCCAGCAGCGTACAGGGGGCTTTGTATCAGCCCCAGCATTTT. Its protein is CASSVQGALYQPQHF.

The rearrangement uses TRBV25-1 and TRBJ2-7; possibly TRBD1 or TRBD2 for D (5 bases each). Germline V gene data show CDR1 as MGHDK and CDR2 as SYGVNS. V was clipped by 1 base and J by 1 base, with 17 bases between them. This CDR3 has 17 residues. The CDR3 is CASSEWGHRADSYEQYF. CDR3 nucleotides: TGTGCCAGCAGTGAATGGGGCCATAGAGCGGATTCCTACGAGCAGTACTTC.

The CDR3 DNA follows: TGCAGTGCTAGACCTACTAGCGGGAGGCTCTGGGGCGAGCAGTACTTC. Translation gives CSARPTSGRLWGEQYF. This chain joins TRBV20-1 and TRBJ2-7, with 12 bases lining up with TRBD2. CDR1 is DFQATT, CDR2 SNEGSKA, per germline (reference sequence). Trimming cost V 2 bases and J 6 bases; bases outside gene matches: 11. This CDR3 comprises 16 residues.

The chain recombines TRBV5-1 with TRBJ2-7; D is perhaps TRBD1 (6 bases). Germline CDR1 reads SGHRS; CDR2 reads YFSETQ. Deletions cut 6 bases from V and 3 bases from J, with 16 bases between. CDR3 length: 14 residues. The CDR3 nucleotides read TGCGCCAGCAAGCAGGGGACCGCCAACTACGAGCAGTACTTC. Its translation: CASKQGTANYEQYF.

The table lists this clonotype with a few counts. The gene calls are TRBV5-1 and TRBJ1-5; TRBD1 might be the D (5 bases). The CDR3 is 18 residues long. The germline gives CDR1 SGHRS, CDR2 YFSETQ. V lost 6 bases and J lost 0, with 22 bases in between. DNA of the CDR3: TGCGCCAGCACCGACCGGGGGGGAAGATGGGGTAGCAATCAGCCCCAGCATTTT. Protein product: CASTDRGGRWGSNQPQHF.

This chain connects TRBV27 to TRBJ2-6, with 7 bases aligning to TRBD1. The V gene's germline CDR1 is MNHEY and CDR2 SMNVEV (reference sequence). The CDR3 is 18 amino acids. V gave up 5 bases and J gave up 0 bases; unmatched junction bases: 10. CDR3 protein: CASSPFRGFGSGANVLTF. The CDR3 nucleotides read TGTGCCAGCAGTCCGTTCAGGGGGTTTGGCTCTGGGGCCAACGTCCTGACTTTC. Full variable domain (outside the CDR3, taken from reference TRBV27 and TRBJ2-6): EAQVTQNPRYLITVTGKKLTVTCSQNMNHEYMSWYRQDPGLGLRQIYYSMNVEVTDKGDVPEGYKVSRKEKRNFPLILESPSPNQTSLYFCASSPFRGFGSGANVLTFGAGSRLTVL.

This clonotype was counted between two and nine times. The V and J genes are TRBV28 and TRBJ1-6; 7 bases are a match to TRBD1. The V gene end was trimmed by 2 bases and the J gene end by 3 bases; junction bases not matched to a gene: 13. CDR3 length equals 19 residues. Germline values: CDR1 MDHEN, CDR2 SYDVKM. CDR3 protein: CASSLHPLSHRGYNSPLHF. CDR3 bases: TGTGCCAGCAGTTTACACCCCTTATCACACAGGGGCTATAATTCACCCCTCCACTTT.

This chain connects TRBV5-1 to TRBJ2-1; D uncertain. CDR1 SGHRS and CDR2 YFSETQ come from the germline V gene. The CDR3 extends over 16 amino acids. The V end was cut by 3 bases, the J end by 2 bases, with 15 bases between. Here the CDR3 DNA reads TGCGCCAGCAGCTCCCCGGACCTAACACCCTACAATGAGCAGTTCTTC. This translates into CASSSPDLTPYNEQFF.

This clonotype was counted a few times. The chain recombines TRBV7-3 with TRBJ2-3; 8 positions match TRBD2. The CDR3 is 14 residues long. V lost 2 bases, J lost 5 bases, and 3 bases stayed unmatched. CDR1 SGHTA and CDR2 FQGTGA come from the germline V gene. The CDR3 region is CASSLAGTRDTQYF. The CDR3 DNA reads TGTGCCAGCAGCTTAGCCGGGACTAGAGATACGCAGTATTTT.

This rearrangement joins TRBV10-3 to TRBJ1-2, with a possible D match to TRBD1 (6 bases). The CDR3 contains 13 residues. V was pared by 7 bases and J by 0 bases, with 9 bases between. CDR1 ENHRY and CDR2 SYGVKD come from the germline V gene. CDR3 nucleotide sequence: TGTGCCATCACGGACAGAGCTAACTATGGCTACACCTTC. This codes for CAITDRANYGYTF.

The chain links TRBV3-1 to TRBJ2-1, with 14 bases aligning to TRBD2. This CDR3 has 17 amino acids. Germline V gene sequence: CDR1 LGHDT, CDR2 YNNKEL (reference sequence). V gave up 4 bases and J gave up 7 bases; unmatched junction bases: 9. CDR3: CASSPGLAGVSRNEQFF. In DNA, the CDR3 is TGTGCCAGCAGCCCGGGACTAGCGGGAGTGTCTAGAAATGAGCAGTTCTTC.

This clonotype has only a few counts. For the CDR3, the DNA is TGTGCCAGCAGCTTAGGAGGACAGCTCGAGTACAATGAGCAGTTCTTC. Amino acids: CASSLGGQLEYNEQFF. The chain recombines TRBV7-3 with TRBJ2-1, with a weak D call TRBD1 (6 bases). Looked up from germline, CDR1 is SGHTA and CDR2 is FQGTGA. The CDR3 is 16 residues long. Trimming pared 2 bases from V and 4 bases from J, leaving 15 bases between.

V is TRBV12-3 or TRBV12-4 and J is TRBJ2-7; D is possibly TRBD1 (5 bases). The CDR3 contains 13 residues. Trimming stripped 3 bases from V and 8 bases from J, with 14 bases between. The CDR3 nucleotides are TGTGCCAGCAGTTTTTACAGGCCCTCCCAGCAGTACTTC. Translating gives CASSFYRPSQQYF.

The sample holds a few counts of this clonotype. The V and J genes are TRBV12-3 or TRBV12-4 and TRBJ1-3; D is undetermined. The CDR3 sequence is 18 residues long. V lost 2 bases and J lost 0, with 17 bases in between. CDR3 sequence: CASSLFLLPQSSGNTIYF. The CDR3 bases are TGTGCCAGCAGTTTATTCTTACTACCCCAGTCCTCTGGAAACACCATATATTTT.

The chain recombines TRBV20-1 with TRBJ2-1; weak D call: TRBD2 (6 bases). The V gene lost 3 bases and the J gene lost 0 bases, with 12 bases spanning the gap. The CDR3 sequence is 15 residues long. The germline CDR1 and CDR2 sequences are DFQATT and SNEGSKA (reference sequence). Written as DNA, the CDR3 is TGCAGTGCTAGTCACAAGCGGGTCTCCTACAATGAGCAGTTCTTC. Translating it yields CSASHKRVSYNEQFF.

This clonotype was counted between two and nine times. The chain is built from TRBV27 and TRBJ1-1, with a possible D match to TRBD1 (6 bases). CDR3 length: 14 residues. CDR1 MNHEY and CDR2 SMNVEV come from the germline V gene (reference sequence). V gave up 4 bases and J gave up 7 bases, with 16 bases separating them. The CDR3: CASSWGAGPFEAFF. The CDR3 DNA sequence: TGTGCCAGCAGTTGGGGGGCAGGTCCGTTTGAAGCTTTCTTT.

This clonotype appeared a few times. The chain has TRBV20-1 and TRBJ2-1; 7 bases are shared with TRBD2. CDR3 size: 13 residues. V shed 6 bases and J 3 bases; nucleotides not matched to a gene: 5. Germline CDR1 is DFQATT and CDR2 is SNEGSKA (reference sequence). CDR3 residues: CSAPGGIYNEQFF. The CDR3 nucleotides read TGCAGTGCCCCCGGGGGGATCTACAATGAGCAGTTCTTC.

This rearrangement joins TRBV28 to TRBJ2-1, with D uncertain. The germline V gene has CDR1 MDHEN and CDR2 SYDVKM. The V end lost 8 bases, the J end lost 5 bases, and 10 bases lay between the germline ends. CDR3 length: 12 amino acids. The CDR3 spells CASGLQHNEQFF. The CDR3, as DNA: TGTGCCAGCGGCCTACAGCACAATGAGCAGTTCTTC.

In its sample, this clonotype was seen once. V gene TRBV2 combines with J gene TRBJ2-3; 7 bases map to TRBD2. The germline V gene has CDR1 SNHLY and CDR2 FYNNEI. Germline trimming cut 9 bases from V and 1 base from J; bases unmatched to any gene: 10. The CDR3 length is 15 residues. As DNA, the CDR3 is TGTGCCAGGGGGGGGGGTGGAAGTCGCACAGATACGCAGTATTTT. Its protein is CARGGGGSRTDTQYF. Supplemented by reference TRBV2 and TRBJ2-3, the full variable domain reads EPEVTQTPSHQVTQMGQEVILRCVPISNHLYFYWYRQILGQKVEFLVSFYNNEISEKSEIFDDQFSVERPDGSNFTLKIRSTKLEDSAMYFCARGGGGSRTDTQYFGPGTRLTVL.

At least ten counts were recorded for this clonotype. The chain uses TRBV12-3 or TRBV12-4 and TRBJ2-1; no clear D gene. This CDR3 contains 14 residues. Trimming took 7 bases from V and 0 from J, leaving 10 bases between them. CDR3 DNA sequence: TGTGCCAGCACCTCTAGGAGCTCCTACAATGAGCAGTTCTTC. This translates into CASTSRSSYNEQFF.

The V and J genes are TRBV11-2 and TRBJ2-1; D is possibly TRBD2 (5 bases). This CDR3 is 15 amino acids long. Germline V gives CDR1 SGHAT, CDR2 FQNNGV. V shed 6 bases and J shed 0 bases, with 12 bases lying between them. The DNA of the CDR3 is TGTGCCAGCAGGGCCCCGGGGAGCTCCTACAATGAGCAGTTCTTC. Encoded protein: CASRAPGSSYNEQFF.

The table lists this clonotype with a few counts. This rearrangement joins TRBV5-1 to TRBJ2-5; D may be TRBD2 (6 bases). This CDR3 contains 15 residues. V lost 2 bases and J lost 2, with 13 bases in between. Germline CDR1 reads SGHRS; CDR2 reads YFSETQ. In nucleotides, the CDR3 is TGCGCCAGCAGCTTACCCGAGGGACTTCAAGAGACCCAGTACTTC. Translating gives CASSLPEGLQETQYF.

The chain couples TRBV12-3 or TRBV12-4 to TRBJ2-1; D remains unclear. Trimming left V 5 bases short and J 0 bases short, with 5 bases between. The length of the CDR3 is 13 residues. The CDR3 protein is CASSVNSYNEQFF. DNA for the CDR3: TGTGCCAGCAGTGTAAACTCCTACAATGAGCAGTTCTTC.

J is TRBJ2-1 and V is TRBV20-1, with a possible D match to TRBD1 (6 bases). With 6 bases removed from V and 0 bases from J, the gap between germline ends came to 12 bases. From germline, CDR1 is DFQATT and CDR2 SNEGSKA (reference sequence). The CDR3 extends over 14 amino acids. The CDR3: CSASGTLSYNEQFF. CDR3 nucleotide sequence: TGCAGTGCCTCTGGGACACTCTCCTACAATGAGCAGTTCTTC.